Listed below are T cell receptor beta chains from one sample, sequenced in a study of control samples from healthy donors and cancer patients. Assay: immunoSEQ multiplex PCR; the TCRdb copy retains only in-frame clones and omits some. The data show fewer than 25,000 clones, approximately 80% seen once. Sequencing was carried out using PBMCs. Receptors were obtained from a man aged 55-75 years with head and neck cancer. The CDR3 runs from the conserved cysteine through the conserved F or W. The order of the fields is CDR3 protein, CDR3 DNA, V gene, clone size, D gene, J gene. D genes are given only for firm matches. Clone size is given for some rows only: seen once, a few or many times, or a class if the clone is expanded.

CASSFGGGRSNYGYTF,TGTGCCAGCAGCTTTGGGGGGGGCCGGTCAAACTATGGCTACACCTTC,TRBV7-6,NA,NA,TRBJ1-2
CASSLVGGGDQETQYF,TGTGCCAGCAGCTTGGTGGGCGGGGGGGACCAAGAGACCCAGTACTTC,TRBV5-5,few,TRBD2,TRBJ2-5
CASSQDHGAYYGYTF,TGTGCCAGCAGCCAAGATCATGGGGCTTACTATGGCTACACCTTC,TRBV14,NA,NA,TRBJ1-2
CASSSLTGANYGYTF,TGTGCCAGCAGTTCACTGACAGGAGCTAACTATGGCTACACCTTC,TRBV28,NA,NA,TRBJ1-2
CASKGPSSYNEQFF,TGTGCCAGCAAGGGCCCCAGCTCCTACAATGAGCAGTTCTTC,TRBV27,once,NA,TRBJ2-1
CSARDGPLHF,TGCAGTGCTAGAGATGGACCCCTCCACTTT,TRBV20-1,NA,NA,TRBJ1-6
CASSLGRLSNQPQHF,TGTGCCAGCAGCTTAGGACGGCTTAGCAATCAGCCCCAGCATTTT,TRBV11-2,few,NA,TRBJ1-5
CASSLYEGPEIDTGELFF,TGTGCCAGCAGCTTATATGAGGGCCCCGAGATAGACACCGGGGAGCTGTTTTTT,TRBV7-8,NA,NA,TRBJ2-2
CASSLEDRAQTQYF,TGCGCCAGCAGCTTAGAAGACAGGGCCCAGACCCAGTACTTC,TRBV5-1,NA,TRBD1,TRBJ2-5
CASSLFRDYGELFF,TGTGCCAGCAGTTTATTCCGGGACTACGGGGAGCTGTTTTTT,TRBV27,NA,TRBD2,TRBJ2-2
CASSPPGLEDIQYF,TGTGCCAGCAGTCCGCCGGGACTAGAAGACATTCAGTACTTC,TRBV27,once,TRBD2,TRBJ2-4
CSISGGNYGYTF,TGCAGCATTTCAGGGGGGAACTATGGCTACACCTTC,TRBV29-1,NA,TRBD1,TRBJ1-2
CASSSLGVIGTGELFF,TGTGCCAGCAGTTCTTTAGGGGTAATAGGCACCGGGGAGCTGTTTTTT,TRBV27,NA,NA,TRBJ2-2
CASSELGQGMYF,TGTGCCAGCAGCGAGCTTGGACAGGGAATGTACTTC,TRBV13,NA,TRBD1,TRBJ2-4
CSVRGGMNTEAFF,TGCAGCGTTCGGGGGGGAATGAACACTGAAGCTTTCTTT,TRBV29-1,NA,NA,TRBJ1-1
CATSRVITGGSSTDTQYF,TGTGCCACCAGCAGAGTTATAACGGGGGGCTCTAGCACAGATACGCAGTATTTT,TRBV15,NA,NA,TRBJ2-3
CASIGRGYTGELFF,TGTGCCAGCATAGGACGCGGCTACACCGGGGAGCTGTTTTTT,TRBV5-6,NA,NA,TRBJ2-2
CASSILGQGEETQYF,TGTGCCAGTAGTATTCTTGGACAGGGGGAGGAGACCCAGTACTTC,TRBV19,NA,TRBD1,TRBJ2-5
CASSAGTYEQYF,TGTGCCAGCAGTGCCGGTACCTACGAGCAGTACTTC,TRBV11-3,NA,NA,TRBJ2-7
CASSYEVIGTQYF,TGTGCCAGCAGTTACGAGGTGATAGGGACCCAGTACTTC,TRBV6-2/TRBV6-3,once,NA,TRBJ2-5
CASSLGGLEKLFF,TGTGCCAGCAGCTTAGGGGGCCTTGAAAAACTGTTTTTT,TRBV11-2,once,NA,TRBJ1-4
CASSPGTGWNEKLFF,TGTGCCAGCAGCCCCGGGACAGGGTGGAATGAAAAACTGTTTTTT,TRBV3-1/TRBV3-2,NA,TRBD1,TRBJ1-4
CASRGLAGTYNEQFF,TGTGCCAGCAGGGGACTAGCGGGGACTTACAATGAGCAGTTCTTC,TRBV2,NA,TRBD2,TRBJ2-1
CASSEYLRGATNEKLFF,TGTGCCAGCAGTGAATATCTCAGGGGGGCAACTAATGAAAAACTGTTTTTT,TRBV6-1,NA,TRBD1,TRBJ1-4
CASSSPQGKETQYF,TGTGCCAGCAGCTCACCTCAGGGGAAAGAGACCCAGTACTTC,TRBV5-4,once,NA,TRBJ2-5
CASSPTFPPIQPQHF,TGTGCCAGCAGTCCCACCTTTCCACCCATTCAGCCCCAGCATTTT,TRBV7-9,few,NA,TRBJ1-5
CASSLFRDNYGYTF,TGTGCCAGCAGCTTATTCAGGGACAACTATGGCTACACCTTC,TRBV11-3,NA,NA,TRBJ1-2
CASSFYSSATQYF,TGTGCCAGCAGCTTCTATAGTAGCGCGACCCAGTACTTC,TRBV11-2,NA,NA,TRBJ2-5
CASSPRTGTYEQYF,TGTGCCAGCAGCCCAAGGACAGGGACATACGAGCAGTACTTC,TRBV7-6,once,TRBD1,TRBJ2-7
CASSLDGETQYF,TGTGCCAGCAGCTTAGATGGGGAGACCCAGTACTTC,TRBV11-3,NA,NA,TRBJ2-5